Below, 14 T cell receptor beta chains from the same sample are listed, as sequenced in a study of blood T cell repertoires in COVID-19 (TCRdb year 2020). The library relied on the immunoSEQ multiplex PCR assay. This immuneACCESS table, as held by TCRdb, lists in-frame sequences with V and J called but not all clones. Of the missing ones, under half trace to an unresolved V gene in checked studies; the others have no known cause. The sample table holds about 200,000 clones, of which over 75% were seen once. The top ten constitute about 7.4% of the sample. The sequenced material came from peripheral blood. Receptor source: an elderly woman with acute or convalescent COVID-19.

This clone was recorded a few times. The chain is built from TRBV29-1 and TRBJ1-4; D is unclear. CDR3 length: 15 residues. The V end lost 7 bases, the J end lost 6 bases, and 21 bases lay between the germline ends. The germline V gene has CDR1 SQVTM and CDR2 ANQGSEA. This CDR3 is CSALPRGLPDEKLFF. The CDR3 DNA is TGCAGCGCCCTTCCCCGGGGTCTACCCGATGAAAAACTGTTTTTT.

The V gene is TRBV11-2, the J gene TRBJ2-7, with a tentative D call TRBD2 (6 bases). The germline gives CDR1 SGHAT, CDR2 FQNNGV. The germline V and J ends were trimmed by 3 bases and 2 bases, with 8 bases remaining between them. CDR3 size: 13 residues. CDR3 region: CASSFPGAYEQYF. In nucleotides, the CDR3 is TGTGCCAGCAGCTTTCCGGGGGCCTACGAGCAGTACTTC.

Points on this clone: Other DNA sequences within the sample encode an identical CDR3. The V gene is TRBV2, the J gene TRBJ1-6, with 9 bases fitting TRBD1. From germline, CDR1 is SNHLY and CDR2 FYNNEI. J gave up 6 bases and V 6 bases, and 6 bases lay outside the gene matches. This CDR3 contains 15 residues. The CDR3 DNA is TGTGCCAGCAGCCTCCGACAGGGGGGTAATTCACCCCTCCACTTT. This codes for CASSLRQGGNSPLHF.

This clone was observed a few times. The rearrangement joins TRBV5-1 to TRBJ1-1; D may be TRBD1 (6 bases). The CDR3 length is 17 residues. Between the trimmed V and J ends, which lost 0 bases and 0 bases, there was a span of 15 bases. Germline V lookup: CDR1 SGHRS, CDR2 YFSETQ. CDR3 sequence reads: CASSLETGIYMNTEAFF. The CDR3 coding sequence is TGCGCCAGCAGCTTGGAAACAGGGATATACATGAACACTGAAGCTTTCTTT. The full variable domain, completed using reference TRBV5-1 and TRBJ1-1, is KAGVTQTPRYLIKTRGQQVTLSCSPISGHRSVSWYQQTPGQGLQFLFEYFSETQRNKGNFPGRFSGRQFSNSRSEMNVSTLELGDSALYLCASSLETGIYMNTEAFFGQGTRLTVV.

The J gene is TRBJ2-7, the V gene TRBV5-1; D unresolved. The length of the CDR3 is 11 residues. The germline gives CDR1 SGHRS, CDR2 YFSETQ. The ends were cut back, 4 bases at V and 2 bases at J, with 4 bases in the middle. Here the CDR3 reads CASSATYEQYF. The CDR3 DNA reads TGCGCCAGCAGCGCGACCTACGAGCAGTACTTC.

J is TRBJ2-3 and V is TRBV5-4, with 10 positions matching TRBD2. The CDR3 length is 16 residues. J lost 2 bases, V lost 4 bases, and 7 bases had no gene match. Germline V gives CDR1 SGHNT, CDR2 YYREEE (reference sequence). As DNA, the CDR3 is TGTGCCAGCAGCCGCGGGACTAGCGTTTTCACAGATACGCAGTATTTT. It encodes CASSRGTSVFTDTQYF.

This chain links TRBV4-2 with TRBJ2-7; 9 positions match TRBD1. This CDR3 has 15 residues. Germline V gives CDR1 LGHNA, CDR2 YNFKEQ. Trimming removed 0 bases from V and 0 bases from J; junction bases left unmatched: 0. The CDR3 nucleotides are TGTGCCAGCAGCCAAGAGGGACAGGGCTCCTACGAGCAGTACTTC. It is translated as CASSQEGQGSYEQYF.

V usage is TRBV28 and J usage is TRBJ2-7; D might be TRBD2 (6 bases). CDR3 length equals 15 residues. The germline V gene encodes CDR1 MDHEN and CDR2 SYDVKM. Between the trimmed V and J ends, which lost 3 bases and 0 bases, there was a span of 12 bases. CDR3 region: CASSFGGPSSYEQYF. In nucleotides, the CDR3 is TGTGCCAGCAGTTTCGGGGGACCGAGCTCCTACGAGCAGTACTTC.

The DNA of the CDR3 is TGTGCCAGCTCACCTTCAGGGGGCCCGTCCCAGCATTTT. Translated, it gives CASSPSGGPSQHF. The V call is TRBV18, the J call TRBJ1-5; 8 nucleotides match TRBD1. This CDR3 is built from 13 residues. The ends lost 3 bases at V and 11 bases at J; junction bases unmatched: 6. CDR1 is KGHSH, CDR2 LQKENI, per germline.

This sequence joins TRBV19 and TRBJ1-4, with 11 bases fitting TRBD1. J gave up 1 base and V 5 bases, and 0 bases lay outside the gene matches. Germline CDR1 is LNHDA and CDR2 is SQIVND (reference sequence). This CDR3 has 15 residues. CDR3 residues: CASSGTGGTNEKLFF. The CDR3, as DNA: TGTGCCAGTAGTGGGACAGGGGGAACTAATGAAAAACTGTTTTTT.

This clone was observed a few times. The gene calls are TRBV29-1 and TRBJ2-3, with unresolved D. Germline V lookup: CDR1 SQVTM, CDR2 ANQGSEA. Trimming stripped 3 bases from V and 0 bases from J, with 4 bases between. The CDR3 contains 12 residues. CDR3 in amino acids: CSVEASTDTQYF. CDR3 coding DNA: TGCAGCGTTGAGGCTAGCACAGATACGCAGTATTTT.

The chain uses TRBV6-5 and TRBJ1-2; unclear D gene. The CDR3 runs 13 residues. V lost 1 base and J lost 8, with 11 bases in between. Per the germline V gene, CDR1 is MNHEY and CDR2 is SVGAGI. The CDR3 is CASSYWRERGYTF. CDR3 DNA sequence: TGTGCCAGCAGTTACTGGAGGGAGCGCGGCTACACCTTC.

This clone was seen just once. V is TRBV10-3 and J is TRBJ2-1; 11 nucleotides align to TRBD2. V lost 4 bases to trimming and J lost 0 bases; unmatched junction nucleotides: 8. This CDR3 is built from 18 residues. The germline CDR1 and CDR2 sequences are ENHRY and SYGVKD. CDR3 residues: CAISANSGRESSYNEQFF. The CDR3 DNA is TGTGCCATCAGTGCGAATAGCGGGAGGGAGAGCTCCTACAATGAGCAGTTCTTC.

The V and J genes are TRBV5-1 and TRBJ1-2; TRBD1 is a possible D gene (5 bases). This CDR3 has 16 amino acids. In germline, CDR1 is SGHRS, CDR2 YFSETQ. Trimming stripped 0 bases from V and 4 bases from J, with 16 bases between. The CDR3: CASSLDVALGAYGYTF. CDR3 DNA: TGCGCCAGCAGCTTGGATGTCGCGTTAGGGGCCTATGGCTACACCTTC.